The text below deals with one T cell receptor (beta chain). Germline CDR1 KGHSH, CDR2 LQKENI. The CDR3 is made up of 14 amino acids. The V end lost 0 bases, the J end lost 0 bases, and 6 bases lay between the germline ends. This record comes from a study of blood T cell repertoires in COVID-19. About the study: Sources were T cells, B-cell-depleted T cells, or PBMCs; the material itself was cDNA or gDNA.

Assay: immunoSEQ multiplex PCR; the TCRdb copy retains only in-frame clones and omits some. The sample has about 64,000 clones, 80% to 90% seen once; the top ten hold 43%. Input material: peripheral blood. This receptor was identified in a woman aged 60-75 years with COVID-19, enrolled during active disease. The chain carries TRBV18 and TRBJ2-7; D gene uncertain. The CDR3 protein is CASSPPADSYEQYF. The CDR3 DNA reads TGTGCCAGCTCACCACCGGCAGACTCCTACGAGCAGTACTTC.